Sequencing of this T cell receptor beta chain was carried out in a study of CD8 T cells in ankylosing spondylitis. Trimming stripped 1 base from V and 8 bases from J, with 2 bases between. The CDR3 length is 9 residues. Per germline, CDR1 DFQATT and CDR2 SNEGSKA (reference sequence). This clonotype was detected ten times or more. TCRdb itself ran the 5' RACE reads through MiXCR, one entry per CDR3 protein. The sample holds 130,000 or so distinct CDR3 sequences, more than 6.5% seen once. Sequences were obtained from blood, either unsorted or a sorted T cell fraction (not recorded which). The sequence was obtained from a male donor with ankylosing spondylitis or in good health (not recorded which). This sequence joins TRBV20-1 and TRBJ1-2; D remains ambiguous. CDR3 loop: CSARGGYTF. In nucleotides, the CDR3 is TGCAGTGCTAGAGGAGGCTACACCTTC.